Listed here are 27 T cell receptor beta chains from one sample, sequenced in a study of Ad26.COV2.S vaccination and SARS-CoV-2 variants. Treatment indicated: 15 to 20 received Ad26.COV2.S at low or high dose, single or two shots; 5 received placebo; per-sample allocation not given. Material that was analyzed had been drawn on day 63 after the first vaccine or placebo injection. Repertoires were generated with immunoSEQ multiplex PCR, while TCRdb's copy carries only in-frame clones and drops some. This sample carries 200,000 to 250,000 clones, roughly 88% of them seen once, and the ten largest clones take 9.5% to 12%. The sequencing here drew on peripheral blood, taken in a trial of Ad26.COV2.S vaccine versus placebo. The receptor set was obtained from a person aged 18 to 65 who received the Ad26.COV2.S COVID-19 vaccine or a placebo.

The chain couples TRBV29-1 to TRBJ1-1; 7 bases are a match to TRBD1. In germline, CDR1 is SQVTM, CDR2 ANQGSEA. V was clipped by 5 bases and J by 6 bases; unmatched bases: 6. The CDR3 spans 12 residues. Here the CDR3 DNA reads TGCAGCGTTAGTAAGGGGGCCGCTGAAGCTTTCTTT. Protein sequence: CSVSKGAAEAFF.

V is TRBV7-2 and J is TRBJ1-2; the D is unclear. The CDR3 totals 12 residues. The V end lost 0 bases, the J end lost 4 bases, and 3 bases lay between the germline ends. Germline CDR1 and CDR2: SGHTA and FQGNSA. The CDR3 nucleotides read TGTGCCAGCAGCTTAGCGTCCTATGGCTACACCTTC. Translation gives CASSLASYGYTF.

J is TRBJ2-3 and V is TRBV10-3; 10 bases line up with TRBD2. The V gene's germline CDR1 is ENHRY and CDR2 SYGVKD. This CDR3 has 17 residues. V lost 7 bases, J lost 5 bases, and 15 bases stayed unmatched. CDR3 amino acids: CAIKRRPAGGMEDTQYF. DNA for the CDR3: TGTGCCATCAAAAGGCGACCAGCGGGAGGGATGGAAGATACGCAGTATTTT.

The CDR3 coding sequence is TGTGCCAGCAGCCCATATCACCCGGGACAGGCCAAAACTGAGCAGTTCTTC. Amino acid sequence: CASSPYHPGQAKTEQFF. The genes are TRBV12-1 and TRBJ2-1; the table's D call TRBD1 went unverified against the DNA. TRBV12-1 has pseudogene status. This CDR3 contains 17 residues.

The sample holds a few counts of this clone. CDR3 sequence: CASSGQGWFRSYEQYF. CDR3 DNA: TGTGCCAGCAGCGGACAGGGTTGGTTTAGGAGCTACGAGCAGTACTTC. The chain combines TRBV28 with TRBJ2-7, with TRBD1 identical over 8 bases. Germline CDR1 MDHEN, CDR2 SYDVKM. The ends lost 6 bases at V and 3 bases at J; junction bases unmatched: 13. The CDR3 has 16 amino acids.

The chain links TRBV6-5 to TRBJ1-2; a possible D gene is TRBD1 (6 bases). The CDR3 runs to 15 residues. Germline V gene lookup returns CDR1 MNHEY and CDR2 SVGAGI. V was shortened by 8 bases and J by 3 bases, with 19 bases between the two germline ends. The CDR3 bases are TGTGCCAGCGGAAAGTTGAGGGGGACGGACTATGGCTACACCTTC. Translating gives CASGKLRGTDYGYTF.

The chain carries TRBV7-2 and TRBJ2-7; 9 bases fit TRBD1. V was pared by 5 bases and J by 0 bases, with 8 bases of the junction left unmatched. CDR3 length: 16 residues. Per germline, CDR1 SGHTA and CDR2 FQGNSA. The CDR3 protein is CASSLTGTGSSYEQYF. Written as DNA, the CDR3 is TGTGCCAGCAGCCTAACCGGGACAGGGAGCTCCTACGAGCAGTACTTC.

In its sample, this clone was seen a few times. V gene TRBV7-8 combines with J gene TRBJ2-5, with TRBD1 as a possible D gene (5 bases). Germline CDR1 reads SGHVS; CDR2 reads FQNEAQ. Trimming took 2 bases from V and 5 from J, leaving 15 bases between them. This CDR3 is built from 15 residues. The CDR3 region is CASSLTQGHYETQYF. For the CDR3, the DNA is TGTGCCAGCAGCTTAACCCAAGGACATTACGAGACCCAGTACTTC.

This chain uses TRBV28 with TRBJ1-3; 11 bases are shared with TRBD1. V shed 5 bases and J 2 bases; nucleotides not matched to a gene: 8. This CDR3 region has 17 residues. The germline gives CDR1 MDHEN, CDR2 SYDVKM. The CDR3 bases are TGTGCCAGCAGTCTCCTGGGACAGGGGGGAACTGGAAACACCATATATTTT. This gives the protein CASSLLGQGGTGNTIYF.

This chain uses TRBV18 with TRBJ2-7; 14 bases agree with TRBD2. The germline V gene has CDR1 KGHSH and CDR2 LQKENI. This CDR3 is 18 amino acids long. The V gene end was trimmed by 6 bases and the J gene end by 0 bases; junction bases not matched to a gene: 10. CDR3 region: CASSQMTSGGANSYEQYF. The CDR3 DNA sequence: TGTGCCAGCTCCCAGATGACTAGCGGGGGGGCGAACTCCTACGAGCAGTACTTC.

The chain has TRBV28 and TRBJ2-3; 11 nucleotides agree with TRBD2. V was pared by 6 bases and J by 0 bases, with 8 bases of the junction left unmatched. The CDR3 is made up of 17 amino acids. Germline lookup yields CDR1 MDHEN and CDR2 SYDVKM. CDR3 region: CASSSLLAGASTDTQYF. In DNA form, the CDR3 reads TGTGCCAGCAGCTCTCTACTAGCGGGGGCGAGCACAGATACGCAGTATTTT.

This clone occurred a few times. The chain couples TRBV5-1 to TRBJ2-7, with 16 positions matching TRBD2. This CDR3 region has 19 residues. Germline CDR1 and CDR2: SGHRS and YFSETQ. With 4 bases clipped from V and 7 bases from J, the junction kept 17 bases outside the gene matches. The CDR3 loop reads CASSGQTSGLAGGYGEQYF. CDR3 bases: TGCGCCAGCAGCGGACAAACCTCGGGACTAGCGGGAGGGTATGGGGAGCAGTACTTC.

V is TRBV25-1 and J is TRBJ1-2; D ambiguous. The length of the CDR3 is 13 residues. Germline CDR1 and CDR2: MGHDK and SYGVNS. The V gene lost 4 bases and the J gene lost 5 bases, with 11 bases spanning the gap. The chain's CDR3 is CASSVQPNYGYTF. In nucleotides, the CDR3 is TGTGCCAGCAGTGTACAACCCAATTATGGCTACACCTTC.

This clone was found once. The chain employs TRBV19 and TRBJ1-3; 7 bases agree with TRBD1. CDR1 and CDR2 from the germline V gene are LNHDA and SQIVND (reference sequence). This CDR3 contains 16 residues. Germline trimming cut 6 bases from V and 0 bases from J; bases unmatched to any gene: 8. CDR3 coding DNA: TGTGCCAGTAGACCAGGGGGACCGCGCTCTGGAAACACCATATATTTT. Translation gives CASRPGGPRSGNTIYF.

V usage is TRBV6-5 and J usage is TRBJ1-5; tentatively, D is TRBD1 (5 bases). Germline lookup yields CDR1 MNHEY and CDR2 SVGAGI. The length of the CDR3 is 12 residues. Trimming shortened V by 8 bases and J by 12 bases, and 17 bases separated the two germline ends. The chain's CDR3 is CASGTGVGIQHF. Here the CDR3 DNA reads TGTGCCAGCGGGACGGGCGTGGGGATCCAGCATTTT.

This clone has a single count. The chain uses TRBV19 and TRBJ2-2; D could derive from TRBD1 or TRBD2 (6 bases each). Trimming stripped 2 bases from V and 1 base from J, with 11 bases between. CDR1 LNHDA and CDR2 SQIVND come from the germline V gene (reference sequence). The CDR3 sequence is 16 residues long. CDR3 in amino acids: CASSIPGAQNTGELFF. The DNA of the CDR3 is TGTGCCAGTAGTATACCGGGGGCGCAGAACACCGGGGAGCTGTTTTTT.

The rearrangement links TRBV5-1 to TRBJ2-7; tentative D call: TRBD2 (7 bases). The germline gives CDR1 SGHRS, CDR2 YFSETQ. V was pared by 3 bases and J by 3 bases, with 19 bases between. This CDR3 region has 16 residues. The CDR3 is CASSSSHPRGGYEQYF. As DNA, the CDR3 is TGCGCCAGCAGCTCGAGTCACCCAAGGGGGGGCTACGAGCAGTACTTC.

The chain combines TRBV7-2 with TRBJ1-6; D ambiguous. The CDR3 is made up of 14 amino acids. Germline CDR1 is SGHTA and CDR2 is FQGNSA. V was trimmed by 7 bases and J by 7 bases, leaving 14 bases between them. In DNA form, the CDR3 reads TGTGCCAGCACCTCCGGGCTCACAAATTCACCCCTCCACTTT. This gives the protein CASTSGLTNSPLHF.

V gene TRBV23-1 combines with J gene TRBJ2-1, with D possibly matching TRBD1 (10 bases). TRBV23-1 qualifies as an ORF whose function is uncertain. CDR3 length: 19 amino acids. The germline V and J ends were trimmed by 7 bases and 9 bases, with 34 bases remaining between them. As DNA, the CDR3 is TGCGCCAGCACTCCCGGGACAGGGGTGGTTGGCGGGAGGGCCGGTGAGCAGTTCTTC. As protein: CASTPGTGVVGGRAGEQFF.

This chain links TRBV20-1 with TRBJ1-6; D not certain. The CDR3 sequence is 13 residues long. Trimming shortened V by 3 bases and J by 8 bases, and 11 bases separated the two germline ends. From germline, CDR1 is DFQATT and CDR2 SNEGSKA (reference sequence). The chain's CDR3 is CSASNALDSPLHF. Here the CDR3 DNA reads TGCAGTGCTAGTAACGCCTTGGATTCACCCCTCCACTTT.

V is TRBV6-2 or TRBV6-3 and J is TRBJ2-5; 14 positions agree with TRBD2. The CDR3 has 19 amino acids. Germline V CDR1 and CDR2: MNHEY, SVGEGT. The ends lost 2 bases at V and 4 bases at J; junction bases unmatched: 12. CDR3 loop: CASSYRGLAGATSRETQYF. The CDR3 bases are TGTGCCAGCAGTTACCGGGGACTAGCGGGGGCCACGAGCAGAGAGACCCAGTACTTC.

The chain combines TRBV5-4 with TRBJ2-7; 8 bases map to TRBD2. J gave up 2 bases and V 2 bases, and 3 bases lay outside the gene matches. Per the germline V gene, CDR1 is SGHNT and CDR2 is YYREEE (reference sequence). There are 14 residues in the CDR3. The CDR3 nucleotides read TGTGCCAGCAGCTTAACTAGCGGTACCTACGAGCAGTACTTC. Encoded protein: CASSLTSGTYEQYF.

The CDR3 nucleotides read TGTGCCAGCAGCTTATCGACTACTGGCGCTGGAAACACCATATATTTT. Translation: CASSLSTTGAGNTIYF. The rearrangement joins TRBV7-9 to TRBJ1-3; the D is unclear. CDR3 length: 16 residues. Germline CDR1 reads SEHNR; CDR2 reads FQNEAQ (reference sequence). Trimming pared 2 bases from V and 2 bases from J, leaving 13 bases between.

This sequence joins TRBV19 and TRBJ2-3; 9 bases are a match to TRBD1. The V segment lost 4 bases and the J segment 7 bases; nucleotides outside the gene matches: 9. Germline V gives CDR1 LNHDA, CDR2 SQIVND (reference sequence). The CDR3 totals 15 residues. The DNA of the CDR3 is TGTGCCAGTAGTACCGGACAGGGGAGCTTAAATACGCAGTATTTT. Translated: CASSTGQGSLNTQYF.

The rearrangement uses TRBV5-1 and TRBJ2-2, with TRBD1 matching 7 bases. The V and J ends lost 2 bases and 0 bases, in that order; junction bases with no gene match: 7. Germline-derived CDR1 and CDR2 are SGHRS and YFSETQ. The CDR3 is made up of 17 amino acids. CDR3 sequence (DNA): TGCGCCAGCAGCTTTCATTGGACAGGAGCGAACACCGGGGAGCTGTTTTTT. Amino acids: CASSFHWTGANTGELFF. Together with reference TRBV5-1 and TRBJ2-2, the CDR3 gives the full variable domain: KAGVTQTPRYLIKTRGQQVTLSCSPISGHRSVSWYQQTPGQGLQFLFEYFSETQRNKGNFPGRFSGRQFSNSRSEMNVSTLELGDSALYLCASSFHWTGANTGELFFGEGSRLTVL.

V usage is TRBV28 and J usage is TRBJ1-4; unclear D gene. V lost 3 bases, J lost 7 bases, and 3 bases lay in between. This CDR3 region has 11 residues. Germline V gene lookup returns CDR1 MDHEN and CDR2 SYDVKM. The CDR3: CASSLGEKLFF. The CDR3 coding sequence is TGTGCCAGCAGTTTGGGTGAAAAACTGTTTTTT.

This clone occurred many times. This chain joins TRBV5-5 and TRBJ2-7, with a possible D match to TRBD1 (5 bases). From germline, CDR1 is SGHKS and CDR2 YYEKEE (reference sequence). The CDR3 spans 13 residues. Trimming shortened V by 4 bases and J by 5 bases, and 13 bases separated the two germline ends. The CDR3 is CASSLLGRDEQYF. The CDR3 DNA reads as TGTGCCAGCAGCCTCCTGGGCAGGGACGAGCAGTACTTC.